This entry features one T cell receptor (beta chain) sequence. What it binds is not known. The V and J ends lost 3 bases and 3 bases respectively, with 12 bases between them. Germline CDR1 DFQATT, CDR2 SNEGSKA (reference sequence). CDR3 length: 13 amino acids. The data belong to a study of CD8+CD57+ T cells in acquired aplastic anemia. At the level of the study: Mean DNA quantity obtained from sorted CD4+ and CD8+ cells was 2.5 to 4 ug. Notes on the study in general: Patients and controls were not found to differ significantly in CD8+ Simpson's diversity.

The TCR beta profiling, which covered VDJ combination and CDR3 sequence, was carried out using genomic DNA as the template. Each CDR3 protein gets one entry after TCRdb re-called the reads with MiXCR. In the table there are around 250,000 distinct CDR3 sequences, approximately 57% of which are singletons. Sequenced material: sorted CD4+, CD8+, or CD8+CD57+ T cells (not recorded which) from PBMCs. This sequence originates from a human donor with severe aplastic anemia or a healthy control (not recorded which). The gene calls are TRBV20-1 and TRBJ2-7, with D unclear. CDR3: CSASPPVGYEQYF. The CDR3 DNA reads as TGCAGTGCTAGCCCCCCGGTCGGCTACGAGCAGTACTTC.